This entry lists 31 T cell receptor beta chains sequenced from one sample in a study of blood T cell repertoires in COVID-19. Repertoires were generated with immunoSEQ multiplex PCR, while TCRdb's copy carries only in-frame clones and drops some. The repertoire consists of a few hundred thousand clones, with about 90% occurring once and the leading ten covering 2.5% to 3%. The sample consisted of PBMCs or T cells enriched from blood (not recorded which). Source of these receptors: a woman aged 25-40 years who had recovered from COVID-19.

This CDR3 reads CASSLSSSGGLNTGELFF. Written as DNA, the CDR3 is TGTGCCAGCAGCTTAAGTAGTAGCGGGGGCCTGAACACCGGGGAGCTGTTTTTT. This rearrangement joins TRBV7-3 to TRBJ2-2; 9 nucleotides match TRBD2. There are 18 residues in the CDR3. The germline V gene has CDR1 SGHTA and CDR2 FQGTGA. V dropped 1 base and J dropped 1; count of bases not matched to a gene: 7. The full variable domain, its missing parts supplied by reference TRBV7-3 and TRBJ2-2, is GAGVSQTPSNKVTEKGKYVELRCDPISGHTALYWYRQSLGQGPEFLIYFQGTGAADDSGLPNDRFFAVRPEGSVSTLKIQRTERGDSAVYLCASSLSSSGGLNTGELFFGEGSRLTVL.

V gene TRBV6-5 combines with J gene TRBJ2-7; 10 bases line up with TRBD2. The germline V gene encodes CDR1 MNHEY and CDR2 SVGAGI. The CDR3 is made up of 13 amino acids. J gave up 3 bases and V 8 bases, and 4 bases lay outside the gene matches. The CDR3 loop is CASGRTSGYEQYF. Here the CDR3 DNA reads TGTGCCAGCGGAAGGACTAGCGGCTACGAGCAGTACTTC.

This clone was found a few times. The chain couples TRBV4-1 to TRBJ2-1; unclear D gene. Germline values: CDR1 MGHRA, CDR2 YSYEKL. The CDR3 spans 14 residues. V shed 4 bases and J shed 6 bases, with 13 bases lying between them. This CDR3 is CASSLHSPRNEQFF. As DNA, the CDR3 is TGCGCCAGCAGCCTACATAGCCCCCGCAATGAGCAGTTCTTC.

For the CDR3, the DNA is TGCGCCAGCAGCCACCCGGGTGGGAAGGGGCACAATGAGCAGTTCTTC. Protein: CASSHPGGKGHNEQFF. The chain couples TRBV4-1 to TRBJ2-1; possible D gene TRBD1, 5 bases. V dropped 3 bases and J dropped 5 bases, with 17 bases sitting between them. The CDR3 contains 16 residues. Germline loops: CDR1 MGHRA, CDR2 YSYEKL.

The chain carries TRBV2 and TRBJ1-1; perhaps TRBD1 as D (6 bases). The germline gives CDR1 SNHLY, CDR2 FYNNEI. V lost 10 bases, J lost 2 bases, and 14 bases lay in between. This CDR3 is built from 13 residues. For the CDR3, the DNA is TGTGCCAACTCTATACAGGGCAACACTGAAGCTTTCTTT. This encodes CANSIQGNTEAFF.

The CDR3, as DNA: TGTGCCAGCAGTGAAGCGCTTGGGGGCTGGGATTCACCCCTCCACTTT. Its translation: CASSEALGGWDSPLHF. The chain is built from TRBV2 and TRBJ1-6; possibly TRBD1 for D (6 bases). Trimming took off 0 bases at V and 8 bases at J, with 14 bases between the two ends. CDR3 size: 16 residues. Per the germline V gene, CDR1 is SNHLY and CDR2 is FYNNEI.

Only one count was recorded for this clone. The chain uses TRBV10-1 and TRBJ2-7, with TRBD1 identical over 7 bases. Germline V gene lookup returns CDR1 WNHNN and CDR2 SYGVQD (reference sequence). This CDR3 is 15 amino acids long. V lost 5 bases to trimming and J lost 2 bases; unmatched junction nucleotides: 9. In DNA, the CDR3 is TGCGCCAGCAGTAAAGGGACAGCTACCCCCTACGAGCAGTACTTC. Amino acids: CASSKGTATPYEQYF.

The V and J genes are TRBV9 and TRBJ2-5, with D maybe TRBD2 (7 bases). Germline V lookup: CDR1 SGDLS, CDR2 YYNGEE. Trimming left V 10 bases short and J 6 bases short, with 19 bases between. The CDR3 contains 13 residues. The CDR3 loop reads CAGLWGGGKTQYF. The CDR3 nucleotides are TGTGCCGGACTCTGGGGGGGCGGAAAGACCCAGTACTTC.

The rearrangement uses TRBV18 and TRBJ1-1; D gene uncertain. Trimming shortened V by 5 bases and J by 1 base, and 11 bases separated the two germline ends. Per the germline V gene, CDR1 is KGHSH and CDR2 is LQKENI. This CDR3 spans 14 amino acids. CDR3 protein: CASSELRENTEAFF. The CDR3 nucleotides read TGTGCCAGCTCAGAGCTACGGGAGAACACTGAAGCTTTCTTT.

This clone was detected once. V and J are TRBV10-3 and TRBJ2-2; 9 bases agree with TRBD1. The length of the CDR3 is 16 residues. Germline V gives CDR1 ENHRY, CDR2 SYGVKD. The V and J ends lost 6 bases and 6 bases, in that order; junction bases with no gene match: 11. CDR3 nucleotides: TGTGCCATCAGCGAACTGGGACAGGGTCGGTCCGGGGAGCTGTTTTTT. It specifies CAISELGQGRSGELFF.

The chain links TRBV4-1 to TRBJ2-2, with 7 bases lining up with TRBD2. CDR1 MGHRA and CDR2 YSYEKL come from the germline V gene. V dropped 4 bases and J dropped 1; count of bases not matched to a gene: 6. This CDR3 has 16 amino acids. DNA of the CDR3: TGCGCCAGCAGCCCCACGGAGCGGGGGAACACCGGGGAGCTGTTTTTT. Translating gives CASSPTERGNTGELFF.

The J gene is TRBJ1-6, the V gene TRBV10-3; 10 nucleotides match TRBD1. Germline CDR1 is ENHRY and CDR2 is SYGVKD. The junction had 8 bases not matched to a gene; V was cut back by 0 bases and J by 9 bases. The CDR3 is 17 amino acids. CDR3 DNA: TGTGCCATCAGTGAGTCGGGAGACAGGGGGCTGGGTTCACCCCTCCACTTT. Translated: CAISESGDRGLGSPLHF.

This clone was counted only a few times. The rearrangement joins TRBV14 to TRBJ1-5; D unresolved. This CDR3 region has 13 residues. Germline lookup yields CDR1 SGHDN and CDR2 FVKESK. Between the trimmed V and J ends, which lost 4 bases and 3 bases, there was a span of 7 bases. CDR3 protein: CASSPGLNQPQHF. DNA of the CDR3: TGTGCCAGCAGCCCCGGACTCAATCAGCCCCAGCATTTT.

This rearrangement joins TRBV27 to TRBJ1-2; the match to TRBD1 covers 7 bases. The CDR3 spans 15 residues. The V gene end was trimmed by 6 bases and the J gene end by 2 bases; junction bases not matched to a gene: 9. Looked up from germline, CDR1 is MNHEY and CDR2 is SMNVEV (reference sequence). DNA of the CDR3: TGTGCCAGCAGGTCATGGGACAGTTTGAACTATGGCTACACCTTC. Its translation: CASRSWDSLNYGYTF.

This chain connects TRBV13 to TRBJ1-3, with TRBD1 matching over 8 bases. J gave up 0 bases and V 5 bases, and 9 bases lay outside the gene matches. The germline V gene encodes CDR1 PRHDT and CDR2 FYEKMQ (reference sequence). The CDR3 runs to 17 residues. For the CDR3, the DNA is TGTGCCAGCAGCCGGGGGACAGGTACAAGCTCTGGAAACACCATATATTTT. Protein product: CASSRGTGTSSGNTIYF. Combining the CDR3 with reference TRBV13 and TRBJ1-3 gives the whole variable domain AAGVIQSPRHLIKEKRETATLKCYPIPRHDTVYWYQQGPGQDPQFLISFYEKMQSDKGSIPDRFSAQQFSDYHSELNMSSLELGDSALYFCASSRGTGTSSGNTIYFGEGSWLTVV.

This chain links TRBV5-1 with TRBJ1-1, with TRBD1 as a possible D gene (6 bases). Germline V gives CDR1 SGHRS, CDR2 YFSETQ. The CDR3 extends over 14 amino acids. V was clipped by 5 bases and J by 1 base, with 12 bases between them. The CDR3 DNA sequence: TGCGCCAGCAGTCAGGGGTTTGGGAACACTGAAGCTTTCTTT. It translates to CASSQGFGNTEAFF.

The chain combines TRBV5-1 with TRBJ2-1, with TRBD1 identical over 9 bases. J was trimmed by 8 bases and V by 3 bases; bases with no gene match: 6. CDR3 length equals 14 residues. Looked up from germline, CDR1 is SGHRS and CDR2 is YFSETQ. The CDR3 is CASSWAGTGYEQFF. CDR3 sequence (DNA): TGCGCCAGCAGCTGGGCCGGGACAGGGTATGAGCAGTTCTTC.

CDR3 residues: CASSFGGGNTIYF. Here the CDR3 DNA reads TGTGCCAGCAGTTTCGGGGGAGGAAACACCATATATTTT. The genes are TRBV12-3 or TRBV12-4 and TRBJ1-3; maybe TRBD1 (5 bases). The CDR3 has 13 residues. The V end lost 3 bases, the J end lost 4 bases, and 7 bases lay between the germline ends.

V and J are TRBV6-5 and TRBJ2-1; 11 bases fit TRBD1. The CDR3 loop spans 15 amino acids. Unmatched junction bases numbered 9, after V lost 6 bases and J lost 8 bases. Per the germline V gene, CDR1 is MNHEY and CDR2 is SVGAGI. DNA for the CDR3: TGTGCCAGCAGCCCCCGGGACAGGGGGAGGGATGAGCAGTTCTTC. Its translation is CASSPRDRGRDEQFF.

The sample holds one count of this clone. This sample also contains other DNA sequences that code for the same CDR3. This chain connects TRBV28 to TRBJ2-7; no clear D gene. The CDR3 is made up of 11 amino acids. Germline-derived CDR1 and CDR2 are MDHEN and SYDVKM. The V and J ends lost 4 bases and 4 bases respectively, with 5 bases between them. CDR3 nucleotides: TGTGCCAGCAGTTCCCCTTACGAGCAGTACTTC. This sequence encodes CASSSPYEQYF.

The chain is built from TRBV28 and TRBJ1-5; D is perhaps TRBD1 (5 bases). The V end was cut by 7 bases, the J end by 2 bases, with 12 bases between. The CDR3 covers 14 residues. Germline CDR1 reads MDHEN; CDR2 reads SYDVKM. The CDR3 DNA follows: TGTGCCAGCACGAAATCGGGGGGCAATCAGCCCCAGCATTTT. Translating it yields CASTKSGGNQPQHF. Combining the CDR3 with reference TRBV28 and TRBJ1-5 gives the whole variable domain DVKVTQSSRYLVKRTGEKVFLECVQDMDHENMFWYRQDPGLGLRLIYFSYDVKMKEKGDIPEGYSVSREKKERFSLILESASTNQTSMYLCASTKSGGNQPQHFGDGTRLSIL.

A single count supports this clone. Other DNA sequences in this sample translate to the same CDR3. V is TRBV30 and J is TRBJ1-2; D might be TRBD1 (5 bases). Trimming left V 1 base short and J 5 bases short, with 8 bases between. This CDR3 contains 12 residues. Germline values: CDR1 GTSNPN, CDR2 SVGIG (reference sequence). The CDR3 loop is CAWSGGAYGYTF. CDR3 coding DNA: TGTGCCTGGAGTGGGGGCGCTTATGGCTACACCTTC.

In DNA, the CDR3 is TGTGCCAGCAGCGCCCGGGGGGGCTCCTACAATGAGCAGTTCTTC. Amino acid sequence: CASSARGGSYNEQFF. The rearrangement joins TRBV7-2 to TRBJ2-1; TRBD2 matches at 8 bases. The CDR3 totals 15 residues. Unmatched junction bases numbered 3, after V lost 5 bases and J lost 0 bases. The germline CDR1 and CDR2 sequences are SGHTA and FQGNSA. Together with reference TRBV7-2 and TRBJ2-1, the CDR3 gives the full variable domain: GAGVSQSPSNKVTEKGKDVELRCDPISGHTALYWYRQSLGQGLEFLIYFQGNSAPDKSGLPSDRFSAERTGGSVSTLTIQRTQQEDSAVYLCASSARGGSYNEQFFGPGTRLTVL.

This clone was detected once. The chain combines TRBV3-1 (or the pseudogene TRBV3-2) with TRBJ1-1; the D gene is possibly TRBD1 (5 bases). The CDR3 sequence is 14 residues long. Trimming removed 2 bases at V and 4 bases at J, with 11 bases between. Germline CDR1 is LGHDT and CDR2 is YNNKEL (reference sequence). The CDR3, as DNA: TGTGCCAGCAGCCAATGGGATCAGGGCACTGAAGCTTTCTTT. Protein product: CASSQWDQGTEAFF.

This chain connects TRBV5-1 to TRBJ1-1, with D unclear. Trimming pared 4 bases from V and 6 bases from J, leaving 13 bases between. Germline V gene data show CDR1 as SGHRS and CDR2 as YFSETQ. The CDR3 is 13 amino acids. CDR3 coding DNA: TGCGCCAGCAGCCCGGAAAACAGATCTGAAGCTTTCTTT. It codes for CASSPENRSEAFF. Together with reference TRBV5-1 and TRBJ1-1, the CDR3 gives the full variable domain: KAGVTQTPRYLIKTRGQQVTLSCSPISGHRSVSWYQQTPGQGLQFLFEYFSETQRNKGNFPGRFSGRQFSNSRSEMNVSTLELGDSALYLCASSPENRSEAFFGQGTRLTVV.

J is TRBJ1-6 and V is TRBV5-1; a weak D match, TRBD1 (5 bases). The CDR3 is 17 amino acids. V lost 2 bases, J lost 5 bases, and 17 bases lay in between. Germline CDR1 SGHRS, CDR2 YFSETQ. CDR3 amino acids: CASSFLGQGGNNSPLHF. CDR3 bases: TGCGCCAGCAGCTTTTTAGGTCAGGGAGGTAATAATTCACCCCTCCACTTT.

The chain joins TRBV4-2 to TRBJ1-6; 7 positions agree with TRBD1. From germline, CDR1 is LGHNA and CDR2 YNFKEQ. There are 16 residues in the CDR3. Trimming cost V 2 bases and J 4 bases; bases outside gene matches: 5. In DNA, the CDR3 is TGTGCCAGCAGCCAAAGTTCGGGACAGTATAATTCACCCCTCCACTTT. This gives the protein CASSQSSGQYNSPLHF.

This chain links TRBV5-1 with TRBJ2-1; 7 nucleotides match TRBD2. Germline values: CDR1 SGHRS, CDR2 YFSETQ. The V and J ends lost 0 bases and 3 bases, in that order; junction bases with no gene match: 6. The CDR3 contains 16 residues. The CDR3, as DNA: TGCGCCAGCAGCTTGGGTGGTAGCGGGTACTACAATGAGCAGTTCTTC. This codes for CASSLGGSGYYNEQFF. Full variable domain (outside the CDR3, taken from reference TRBV5-1 and TRBJ2-1): KAGVTQTPRYLIKTRGQQVTLSCSPISGHRSVSWYQQTPGQGLQFLFEYFSETQRNKGNFPGRFSGRQFSNSRSEMNVSTLELGDSALYLCASSLGGSGYYNEQFFGPGTRLTVL.

The chain uses TRBV24-1 and TRBJ2-1; D call uncertain. CDR1 and CDR2 from the germline V gene are KGHDR and SFDVKD. V was clipped by 4 bases and J by 1 base, with 13 bases between them. The length of the CDR3 is 16 residues. The chain's CDR3 is CATSDPSFGSYNEQFF. The DNA of the CDR3 is TGTGCCACCAGTGACCCTAGTTTTGGTTCCTACAATGAGCAGTTCTTC.

This chain joins TRBV7-2 and TRBJ1-4; 8 bases are shared with TRBD1. J lost 5 bases, V lost 5 bases, and 4 bases had no gene match. The CDR3 covers 14 residues. Germline V gives CDR1 SGHTA, CDR2 FQGNSA. This chain's CDR3 is CASSGRQGNEKLFF. The CDR3 DNA is TGTGCCAGCAGCGGCCGACAGGGGAATGAAAAACTGTTTTTT.

The rearrangement joins TRBV19 to TRBJ2-7; TRBD1 matches 10 bases. The CDR3 consists of 13 residues. The germline gives CDR1 LNHDA, CDR2 SQIVND (reference sequence). With 5 bases clipped from V and 7 bases from J, the junction kept 5 bases outside the gene matches. The CDR3 DNA is TGTGCCAGTAGTGCGGACAGGGGGAGGGAGCAGTACTTC. This codes for CASSADRGREQYF.